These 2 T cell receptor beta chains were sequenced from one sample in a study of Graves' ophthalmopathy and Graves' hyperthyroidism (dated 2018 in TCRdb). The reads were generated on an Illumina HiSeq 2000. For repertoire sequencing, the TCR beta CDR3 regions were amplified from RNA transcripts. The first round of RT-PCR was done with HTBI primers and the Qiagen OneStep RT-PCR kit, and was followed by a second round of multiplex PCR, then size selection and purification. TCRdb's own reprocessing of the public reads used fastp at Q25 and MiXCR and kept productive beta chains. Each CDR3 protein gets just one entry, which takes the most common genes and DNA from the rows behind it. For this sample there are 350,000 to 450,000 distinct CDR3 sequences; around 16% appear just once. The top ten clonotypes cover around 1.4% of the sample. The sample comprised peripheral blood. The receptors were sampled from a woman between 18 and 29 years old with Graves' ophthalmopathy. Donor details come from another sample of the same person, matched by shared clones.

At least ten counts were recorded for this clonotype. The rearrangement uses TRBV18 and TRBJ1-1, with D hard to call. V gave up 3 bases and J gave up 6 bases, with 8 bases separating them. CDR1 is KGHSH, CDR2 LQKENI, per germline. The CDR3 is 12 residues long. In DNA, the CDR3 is TGTGCCAGCTCACCCCCCCTTGCTGAAGCTTTCTTT. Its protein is CASSPPLAEAFF.

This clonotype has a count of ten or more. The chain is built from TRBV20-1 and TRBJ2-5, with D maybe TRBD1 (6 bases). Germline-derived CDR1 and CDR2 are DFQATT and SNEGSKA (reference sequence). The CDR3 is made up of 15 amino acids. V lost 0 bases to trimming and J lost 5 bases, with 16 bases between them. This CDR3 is CSARDSRTATETQYF. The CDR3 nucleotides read TGCAGTGCTAGAGATTCCCGGACAGCAACTGAGACCCAGTACTTC.